The source of this TCR beta chain is a study of T cell responses to AZD1222 COVID-19 vaccine. Study as a whole: The analysis combined second doses at about 4 or about 12 weeks.

Study observations and caveats: After two AZD1222 doses, spike-specific TCR breadth and depth rose versus day 0. There were repertoire samples only from the period after the peak T cell response.

V lost 4 bases and J lost 5; bases outside the gene matches: 8. This CDR3 has 16 amino acids. In germline, CDR1 is MGHRA, CDR2 YSYEKL. Here immunoSEQ multiplex PCR was the method, and the copy in TCRdb shows in-frame clones only, minus some. Found here are about 110,000 clones, 90% to 95% of them singletons; the top ten hold around 2%. Comments on this clone: The antigen remains undetermined.

The sequence was obtained from an adult in good health. The chain carries TRBV4-1 and TRBJ1-5, with 10 bases lining up with TRBD1. The sequences come from peripheral blood, collected on day 0 of AZD1222 vaccination. The CDR3 region is CASSLETGGSDQPQHF. The CDR3 DNA reads as TGCGCCAGCAGCCTAGAGACAGGGGGCAGCGATCAGCCCCAGCATTTT.